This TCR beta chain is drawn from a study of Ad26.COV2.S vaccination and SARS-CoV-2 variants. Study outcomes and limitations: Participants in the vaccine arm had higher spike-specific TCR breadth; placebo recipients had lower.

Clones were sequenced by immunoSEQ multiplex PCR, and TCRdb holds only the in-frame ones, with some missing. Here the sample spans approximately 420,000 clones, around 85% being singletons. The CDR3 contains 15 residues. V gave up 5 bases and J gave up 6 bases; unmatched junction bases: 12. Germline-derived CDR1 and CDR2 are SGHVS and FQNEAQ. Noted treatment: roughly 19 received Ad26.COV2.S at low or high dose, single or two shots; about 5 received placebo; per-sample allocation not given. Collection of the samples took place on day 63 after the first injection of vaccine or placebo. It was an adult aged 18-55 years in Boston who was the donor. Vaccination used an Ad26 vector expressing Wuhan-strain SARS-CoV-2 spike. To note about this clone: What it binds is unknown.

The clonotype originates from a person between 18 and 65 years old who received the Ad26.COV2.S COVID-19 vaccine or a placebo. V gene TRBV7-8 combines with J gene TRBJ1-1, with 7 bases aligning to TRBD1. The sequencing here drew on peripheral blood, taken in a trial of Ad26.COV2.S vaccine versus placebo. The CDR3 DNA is TGTGCCAGCAGCGAAATGACAGGGCTCCAGGCTGAAGCTTTCTTT. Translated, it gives CASSEMTGLQAEAFF. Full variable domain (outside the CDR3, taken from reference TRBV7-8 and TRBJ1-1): GAGVSQSPRYKVAKRGQDVALRCDPISGHVSLFWYQQALGQGPEFLTYFQNEAQLDKSGLPSDRFFAERPEGSVSTLKIQRTQQEDSAVYLCASSEMTGLQAEAFFGQGTRLTVV.